These 15 T cell receptor beta chains were sequenced from one sample in a study of T cells in Graves' hyperthyroidism and ophthalmopathy. Amplification of TCR beta CDR3 regions used RNA as the template. The HTBI primer set drove a first-round RT-PCR of the TCR CDR3. TCRdb reprocessed the multiplex PCR reads via MiXCR and lists one record per CDR3 protein. The sample consists of around 610,000 distinct CDR3 sequences, roughly 14% of them appearing once. Specimen: blood. The source of these receptors is a woman in her forties with Graves' ophthalmopathy.

This chain uses TRBV6-2 or TRBV6-3 with TRBJ2-7, with 9 bases identical to TRBD1. Germline CDR1 reads MNHEY; CDR2 reads SVGEGT. Losses at the gene ends were 6 bases for V and 5 bases for J; bases not matched to a gene: 8. There are 14 residues in the CDR3. The CDR3 bases are TGTGCCAGCAGCGCGACAGGGGGTCGCGACGAGCAGTACTTC. Protein sequence: CASSATGGRDEQYF.

This clonotype was found many times. Germline and junction disagree at one end, which may indicate a read error. This chain links TRBV6-5 with TRBJ2-2; the D gene is possibly TRBD2 (8 bases). The CDR3 extends over 14 amino acids. Germline-derived CDR1 and CDR2 are MNHEY and SVGAGI. The CDR3 reads CASSSTGAGRDLFF. DNA of the CDR3: TGTGCCAGCAGTTCCACAGGGGCCGGGAGGGATCTGTTTTTT.

This chain uses TRBV12-3 or TRBV12-4 with TRBJ2-2; 7 bases match TRBD1. The CDR3 extends over 15 amino acids. J was trimmed by 6 bases and V by 6 bases; bases with no gene match: 10. The CDR3 sequence is CASSPQIQGPGELFF. DNA for the CDR3: TGTGCCAGCAGCCCCCAGATACAGGGGCCCGGGGAGCTGTTTTTT.

V gene TRBV29-1 combines with J gene TRBJ1-2, with 9 bases lining up with TRBD1. The CDR3 has 15 amino acids. The germline V gene has CDR1 SQVTM and CDR2 ANQGSEA. Unmatched junction bases numbered 4, after V lost 1 base and J lost 1 base. CDR3: CSVEATGGFNYGYTF. DNA of the CDR3: TGCAGCGTTGAAGCCACAGGGGGCTTTAACTATGGCTACACCTTC.

This clonotype was seen more than once but under ten times. The J gene is TRBJ1-1, the V gene TRBV4-3, with a weak D call TRBD1 (6 bases). With 3 bases removed from V and 4 bases from J, the gap between germline ends came to 18 bases. Germline V lookup: CDR1 LGHNA, CDR2 YSLEER. The CDR3 sequence is 16 residues long. The CDR3 sequence is CASSHVPGEGGTEAFF. The CDR3 nucleotides are TGCGCCAGCAGCCACGTCCCAGGGGAGGGCGGCACTGAAGCTTTCTTT.

This clonotype has ten or more counts. V gene TRBV4-3 combines with J gene TRBJ1-2; D not certain. V shed 0 bases and J shed 5 bases, with 13 bases lying between them. The CDR3 totals 15 residues. In germline, CDR1 is LGHNA, CDR2 YSLEER. The CDR3 loop is CASSQDPQPVYGYTF. CDR3 in DNA: TGCGCCAGCAGCCAAGATCCACAGCCGGTTTATGGCTACACCTTC.

The chain has TRBV18 and TRBJ1-1; tentative D call: TRBD1 (5 bases). The CDR3 extends over 15 amino acids. V was pared by 4 bases and J by 4 bases, with 16 bases between. The germline gives CDR1 KGHSH, CDR2 LQKENI. The DNA of the CDR3 is TGTGCCAGCTCACATGGGGCTTGGGGCCCCACTGAAGCTTTCTTT. Its translation: CASSHGAWGPTEAFF.

This clonotype was counted at least ten times. V gene TRBV24-1 combines with J gene TRBJ2-7; D is possibly TRBD1 (5 bases). The CDR3 consists of 15 residues. Trimming shortened V by 2 bases and J by 3 bases, and 13 bases separated the two germline ends. Germline CDR1 reads KGHDR; CDR2 reads SFDVKD. The CDR3 DNA reads TGTGCCACCAGTGATTCTTTTGACAGATACTACGAGCAGTACTTC. Its protein product is CATSDSFDRYYEQYF.

This clonotype was seen at least ten times. V gene TRBV27 combines with J gene TRBJ2-7, with D perhaps TRBD2 (6 bases). Trimming pared 5 bases from V and 3 bases from J, leaving 11 bases between. The germline gives CDR1 MNHEY, CDR2 SMNVEV (reference sequence). The CDR3 extends over 13 amino acids. The CDR3 sequence: CASSINSGYEQYF. For the CDR3, the DNA is TGTGCCAGCAGTATAAATAGCGGCTACGAGCAGTACTTC.

This clonotype was recorded at least ten times. This CDR3 is CASSDSRGKETQYF. The DNA for the CDR3 is TGTGCCAGCAGTGACTCAAGGGGAAAGGAGACCCAGTACTTC. The V gene is TRBV6-4, the J gene TRBJ2-5, with a possible D match to TRBD1 (5 bases). The CDR3 totals 14 residues. The germline V gene encodes CDR1 MRHNA and CDR2 SNTAGT. V was trimmed by 0 bases and J by 5 bases, leaving 10 bases between them.

This clonotype has only one observation. V gene TRBV27 combines with J gene TRBJ1-1; no clear D gene. Trimming pared 1 base from V and 0 bases from J, leaving 15 bases between. CDR1 is MNHEY, CDR2 SMNVEV, per germline (reference sequence). This CDR3 has 17 residues. The CDR3 loop reads CASSLWGARVLNTEAFF. The CDR3 DNA follows: TGTGCCAGCAGTTTATGGGGAGCAAGGGTTTTGAACACTGAAGCTTTCTTT.

In this sample, this clonotype turned up a few times. The rearrangement uses TRBV5-1 and TRBJ2-2; D uncertain. V was shortened by 5 bases and J by 3 bases, with 8 bases between the two germline ends. Germline CDR1 SGHRS, CDR2 YFSETQ. The CDR3 runs 13 residues. The CDR3 nucleotides are TGCGCCAGCAGAAATACATACACCGGGGAGCTGTTTTTT. Translating it yields CASRNTYTGELFF.

This clonotype was recorded many times. At one of its ends the junction is not consistent with the germline gene, which may arise from a read error. The rearrangement joins TRBV7-7 to TRBJ2-5, with D uncertain. CDR1 SSHAT and CDR2 FNYEAQ come from the germline V gene (reference sequence). The CDR3 runs 14 residues. The CDR3 bases are TGTGCTAGCAGCTTACTCCCCGGAGCAGAGACCCAGTACTTC. Encoded protein: CASSLLPGAETQYF.

There are many counts of this clonotype. The chain carries TRBV2 and TRBJ1-2, with unresolved D. V shed 11 bases and J shed 2 bases, with 9 bases lying between them. Per the germline V gene, CDR1 is SNHLY and CDR2 is FYNNEI. The CDR3 has 11 amino acids. CDR3 loop: CAGRVNYGYTF. CDR3 in DNA: TGTGCCGGTCGGGTCAACTATGGCTACACCTTC.

In this sample, this clonotype turned up a few times. CDR3 nucleotide sequence: TGTGCCAGCAGCAACAGGGTCACAGATACGCAGTATTTT. Translation gives CASSNRVTDTQYF. The chain recombines TRBV12-3 or TRBV12-4 with TRBJ2-3, with D possibly matching TRBD1 (6 bases). Trimming left V 6 bases short and J 2 bases short, with 9 bases between. The CDR3 loop spans 13 amino acids.